The entry below describes one T cell receptor beta chain. Only a few counts were recorded for this clonotype. No cognate antigen has been identified for it. The input lacks base qualities; no much larger clone sits a single base away. Donors were 30 to 45 systemically healthy Caucasian individuals from Russia aged about 6 to 100 years. Each donor gave approximately 10 milliliters of peripheral blood, collected into EDTA-treated Vacutainer tubes. Ficoll-Paque density-gradient centrifugation was used to isolate PBMCs, with at least 6 million per sample. Total RNA was extracted from PBMCs with Trizol reagent, with at least 6 micrograms obtained per sample. For every donor, an aliquot of PBMCs went through flow cytometry to measure the percentages of naive CD45RAhigh/CD27high T cells. This specimen belongs to a study of blood T cells in healthy people across ages (dated by TCRdb to 2013 to 2016). Turning to the overall study: In model experiments, template switching captured roughly one uniquely barcoded TCR beta cDNA molecule for every two T cells. For two donors (one aged 18 to 29 and one aged 80 or older), the study analyzed two additional independent replicas of 1 million unique cDNA reads from the same blood draw. The study measured age-related changes in TCR beta repertoire diversity using deep sequencing normalized with unique cDNA molecular identifiers. To avoid experimental bias, donors of different ages were distributed randomly across sequencing lanes. Donors were grouped into four age groups: young (average roughly 16 years), middle-aged (under 40), aged (around 60) and long-lived (about 82). General conclusions and limits of the study: Observed TCR beta diversity per million T cells fell roughly linearly with age, and a significant reduction was already apparent by age roughly 40. Compared with the aged group, the long-lived group had more naive CD4+ T cells, fewer expanded clones and increased TCR diversity, suggesting age selection. The percentage of naive T cells measured by flow cytometry correlated strongly with observed TCR beta diversity. Bulk unsorted PBMC profiling prevented conclusive comparison of naive and antigen-experienced compartments. The CMV infection status of donors was not known, potentially confounding age-related changes in expanded clonotypes. Total diversity estimates from one million sequenced T cells were considered lower bounds and underestimates.

Libraries came from 5' RACE. The listed sequencing device is Illumina HiSeq 2500. A second PCR of roughly 6 to 11 cycles was performed with a sample-barcoded 5' primer and a J-beta primer mix. A template-switch 5' adaptor carrying 12 random nucleotides introduced a unique molecular identifier onto each TCR beta cDNA molecule. Each sample yielded at least 3 million CDR3-containing paired-end reads. First-strand cDNA synthesis was performed from all RNA using the Mint cDNA synthesis kit, with priming by a TRBC-specific oligonucleotide. After uracil-DNA glycosylase treatment, a first 18-cycle PCR used universal primers M1SS and BC2_uni_R on all cDNA. Per the original workflow: For normalization, 1 million high-quality reads, each with a distinct molecular identifier, were randomly selected from each sample. Reads sharing molecular identifiers were discarded rather than binned into consensus sequences. MiTCR, set to a Q25 quality threshold and the strictest error-elimination algorithm, was used for CDR3 identification, clonotype clustering and error correction. A nonparametric unseen species model with Euler transformation was used to estimate lower-bound total TCR beta diversity. The public reads were quality trimmed at Q25 with fastp and then assembled into clones with MiXCR by TCRdb, keeping productive beta chains. Rows matching on CDR3 protein sequence are summarized as one entry with the most common DNA and genes. None of the V and J calls come from the authors' own analysis; TCRdb made them. The sample data list 850,000 to 1,100,000 distinct CDR3 sequences, and approximately 38% of these were observed just once. 13% of the sample is held by the ten biggest clonotypes.

Input material: blood. This TCR derives from a man aged 18 to 35 in good health.

The CDR3 protein: CASSSKNSNRDEKLFF. At the DNA level, the sequence is TGCGCCAGCAGCTCGAAGAACTCAAATAGGGATGAAAAACTGTTTTTT. The sequence joins TRBV5-1 to TRBJ1-4; the D gene assignment is ambiguous. Including the terminal cysteine and phenylalanine, the CDR3 comprises 16 residues. Of all the DNA, just the CDR3 is kept, 48 bases in frame from base 1. V is pared back by 3 bases and J by 6 bases, with 18 bases lying between the germline termini. The germline V gene provides CDR1 SGHRS and CDR2 YFSETQ.